This T cell receptor beta chain stems from a study of cytomegalovirus exposure and HLA in healthy donors (dated by TCRdb to the late 2010s). Notes on the research overall: In an earlier analysis of 450 to 750 of the donors, 250 to 350 Gb of sequence data and approximately 100 million unique TCR beta sequences from roughly 190 million T cells were reported. In the later analysis, no new phenotypic data were used to find candidate immune exposures; instead, reliance was placed on TCR beta sequences and their occurrence across donors. Genome-wide SNP genotypes for about 65% of the 666 donors were used in a later genetic analysis, which treated that subset as a discovery cohort. Five DR-DQ haplotypes were treated as single units for association and clustering because of strong linkage in the cohort. Using immunosequencing, the study profiled T cell repertoires from 500 to 800 subjects and related those repertoires to cytomegalovirus serostatus. An earlier analysis of a few hundred of the donors applied high-throughput TCR beta sequencing to assess whether each TCR beta V gene segment acted as functional or pseudogenic. To predict cytomegalovirus infection status, the study brought together high-throughput TCR immunosequencing, statistical association of individual TCRs with disease status, and machine learning. Donor age, sex, ethnicity and CMV serostatus were collected together with the repertoire data. Both class I and class II loci were covered by HLA typing, at four-digit resolution. The study aimed to test whether cataloging public T cell receptors could reveal signatures of past pathogen exposure. Approximately 310 gigabases of sequencing data and 75 million to 85 million unique TCR sequences made up an early release that covered fewer than 650 HLA-typed donors. In a later analysis, previously published TCR beta repertoires from about 670 donors were re-analyzed and high-resolution HLA genotyping was added so that TCR occurrence patterns could be studied. Of the 300 to 400 genotyped donors, 65% to 90% fell in the genetic ancestry cluster associated with self-reported Caucasian donors. The number of donors typed differed by locus, with about 620-630 for A, B, C, DRB1 and DQB1, roughly 520 for DQA1, under 610 for DPA1, and around 460 for DPB1. Every discovery cohort repertoire had been produced on one sequencing platform. On average, roughly 250,000 unique TCR beta nucleotide sequences were sequenced per donor among 398 genotyped donors of the cohort, with 15% to 20% of those sequences being non-productive. In addition to the first cohort of several hundred subjects, a separate validation cohort of 100 to 150 different subjects was used.

The research as a whole found: According to a later analysis, most CMV-associated TCR beta chains appeared to be HLA-restricted, and the HLA associations seemed to be driven largely by CMV exposure. A later analysis reported that several top co-occurrence clusters appeared linked to parvovirus B19, influenza, CMV and Epstein-Barr virus. Over 15 rarely observed V segments, including chromosome 9 orphons, were excluded from the earlier analysis of several hundred of the donors because counts were too low. In a later genetic analysis, a missense DCLRE1C variant was associated with V-gene and J-gene trimming of TCR beta chains, and the association was replicated in an independent cohort. Most TCR sequences were seen in very few donors, while some public TCRs were found in many individuals. This cohort had only TCR beta chains sequenced, and the lack of alpha or paired-chain data limited which features could be detected. Linkage disequilibrium might explain the correlated functional status among segregating V segments, but an unknown experimental factor could not be excluded. When HLA alleles, especially DR and DQ, strongly co-occurred, TCR associations were difficult to assign to individual alleles. Roughly uniform sequencing depth across donors was assumed in presence/absence analyses, although this assumption may not hold. The classifier was reported to diagnose cytomegalovirus status with high specificity and sensitivity in both the original and validation cohorts. According to a later analysis, TCR association rates differed among HLA loci, with DRB1 alleles showing the most associated TCRs and HLA-C alleles showing the fewest. In a later analysis, HLA-associated TCR beta chains were found to be more clonally expanded and to have lower generation probabilities than equally common non-associated chains. In a later analysis, some 17,000 TCR beta sequences were associated with specific HLA alleles at a false discovery rate of 0.05. According to the authors, the approach could potentially be generalized to other disease states and immunological phenotypes. A later genetic analysis reported fewer N-insertions in productive TCRs among donors in an Asian-associated ancestry cluster than the approximately 670-donor mean. Because the 87-base-pair reads could not distinguish some IMGT-functional V segments, including TRBV6-2 and TRBV6-3, those segments were excluded. In an earlier analysis of some 640 of the donors, most TCR beta V segments were observed in productive rearrangements about 90% or about 30% of the time, broadly matching IMGT annotations. A total of around 150 TCR beta chains were listed by the study as associated with cytomegalovirus. A further reported finding was that TCR beta sequences accurately predicted the HLA-A and HLA-B alleles for most subjects in the first cohort. In vitro tests confirmed that a few of the cytomegalovirus-associated TCR beta chains recognize cytomegalovirus antigens. A cluster of highly shared sequence variants was judged likely to be a technical artifact of the sequencing pipeline. Immune exposure information for the cohort was limited to CMV serostatus. Because HLA typing was unavailable for some donors at each locus, only the typed subset was used in association tests.

The cohort comprised several hundred healthy bone marrow donors. Cohort members were all nominally healthy when sampled, although unrecorded immune exposures were likely present. The donor was CMV seropositive and belonged to the group of more than 250 seropositive cohort members. Each donor provided a peripheral blood sample, and peripheral blood mononuclear cells were used for TCR beta sequencing. The Qiagen DNeasy Blood Extraction Kit was used to extract genomic DNA from the blood cell samples. Remarks on this clone: Its antigen remains unidentified.

Receptor amplification or capture employed the immunoSEQ multiplex PCR assay. A mixture of 60 forward primers for TCR Vbeta segments and 13 reverse primers for TCR Jbeta segments was used in the multiplex PCR. Amplification of the CDR3 region of rearranged TCR beta genes was performed with a multiplex PCR assay on genomic DNA. The Illumina HiSeq System was used to sequence the amplified TCR beta libraries as 87-base-pair reads. Turning to the authors' computational methods: A later analysis counted about 80 million unique TCR beta chains across the 690 or so repertoires, and around 9.9 million of these chains were shared by at least two donors. To remove PCR and sequencing errors, raw reads were error-corrected and collapsed into unique sequences using a nearest-neighbor algorithm that merged closely related sequences. To assign V, D and J gene segments, CDR3 sequences were aligned to IMGT reference sequences. For a sequence to be retained, at least a six-nucleotide match to both a V gene segment and a J gene segment was required. Rearrangements were called productive when the CDR3 lacked stop codons and stayed in frame with V and J; all others were non-productive. CDR3 was defined by IMGT convention, running from the second conserved V-encoded cysteine to the conserved J-encoded phenylalanine. The earlier analysis of 500 to 600 of the donors excluded sequences that lacked an unambiguous match to a single V gene segment. An earlier analysis of a few hundred of the donors called V segments functional above 56.7% productive rearrangements and segregating when the between-donor standard deviation exceeded 5%. A statistical classification framework was built for diagnosing cytomegalovirus status from the catalog of TCR beta chain sequences. In a later analysis, V and J genes were assigned by comparing TCR nucleotide sequences against IMGT/GENE-DB human TR gene sequences. The TCRdist pipeline was used in a later analysis to assign CDR3 sequences and most-parsimonious VDJ recombination scenarios. In a later analysis, every TCR beta chain was defined by the combination of its CDR3 amino acid sequence and its V-gene family, and reads without a unique V-gene family were dropped. To address suspected cross-contamination and a sequencing artifact, a later analysis removed 550 to 750 highly shared, low-generation-probability nucleotide sequences. In a later analysis, a clonal expansion index for each public chain was calculated from normalized within-repertoire ranks of inferred template counts. In a later analysis, generation probabilities were computed using a VDJ recombination model fitted to out-of-frame rearrangements, and the results were checked against IGoR. In a later analysis, TCR-TCR, TCR-HLA and TCR-CMV co-occurrence was scored with hypergeometric tests, and a repertoire-size bias correction was applied to TCR pairs. False discovery rates were estimated in a later analysis by permuting HLA or CMV assignments 20 times. In a later analysis, co-occurring TCRs were grouped using DBSCAN, and TCRdist sequence similarity was added for clustering within HLA-allele-positive subsets. Repertoires with fewer than 30,000 or more than 120,000 public chains were left out of co-occurrence clustering, as were about 5 repertoires with anomalous nucleotide sharing. In its TCRdb copy, this immuneACCESS table keeps in-frame sequences only and misses some clones. Where compared with another copy, unresolved V genes explain less than half of these, and the others have no known cause. Clone size and the V and J calls come from that table; the DNA yielded D and trimming. For this sample, the table gives around 75,000 clones. Of the sample, approximately 14% is held by the ten largest clones.

The germline V gene supplies CDR1 SGHDT and CDR2 YYEEEE. Trimming at the junction amounts to 4 bases on V and 5 bases on J, and the germline ends lie 13 bases apart. The CDR3 holds 14 amino acids from the cysteine to the phenylalanine. Just CDR3 DNA is preserved here, 42 bases in frame from base 1. The rearranged segments are TRBV5-6 and TRBJ1-5; the D gene is perhaps TRBD1, from 5 matching bases. This receptor was obtained from a man aged 50 or older in good health and CMV-seropositive. Sequenced input: PBMCs. The DNA sequence is as follows: TGTGCCAGCAGCCTTGGGGGAGGGGATCAGCCCCAGCATTTT. This gives the protein CASSLGGGDQPQHF.